This is a list of T cell receptor beta chains from one sample in a study of control samples from healthy donors and cancer patients. Profiling relied on immunoSEQ multiplex PCR, and the TCRdb table lists in-frame clones only, not all of them. The sample lists 150,000 to 180,000 clones, nearly 95% occurring once. Specimen: blood. Receptors originate from a man over 45 in good health. CDR3s include the opening cysteine and the closing phenylalanine or tryptophan. The order of the fields is D gene, V gene, clone size, J gene, CDR3 length, CDR3 DNA, CDR3 protein. D genes are given only for firm matches. Not every row has a clone size; where given, it reads once, few, many or a size class.

TRBD1	TRBV3-1/TRBV3-2	-	TRBJ1-2	14	TGTGCCAGCAGCCAAGGACAGGGGATGGATGGCTACACCTTC	CASSQGQGMDGYTF
TRBD2	TRBV15	-	TRBJ2-7	14	TGTGCCACCAGCAGGGAGCGGGAGGGGTACGAGCAGTACTTC	CATSREREGYEQYF
TRBD1	TRBV4-1	few	TRBJ2-7	16	TGCGCCAGCAGCCAGGACATGGGACAGGGTTTCGACGAGCAGTACTTC	CASSQDMGQGFDEQYF
-	TRBV6-5	once	TRBJ1-6	14	TGTGCCAGCAGAGGCGGCTTCGGTAATTCACCCCTCCACTTT	CASRGGFGNSPLHF
TRBD1	TRBV19	-	TRBJ1-2	14	TGTGCCAGTAGTCGGCAGGGGGCGAACTATGGCTACACCTTC	CASSRQGANYGYTF
TRBD1	TRBV18	-	TRBJ2-7	13	TGTGCCAGCTCCCTAGGACAGGTCTACGAGCAGTACTTC	CASSLGQVYEQYF
-	TRBV29-1	-	TRBJ2-3	16	TGCAGCGTTGAAGTTGGGCCGCAGGTCGTCGCAGATACGCAGTATTTT	CSVEVGPQVVADTQYF
-	TRBV27	-	TRBJ2-1	12	TGTGCCAGCAGTTTATCCCGCAATGAGCAGTTCTTC	CASSLSRNEQFF
-	TRBV7-9	few	TRBJ2-2	12	TGTGCCAGCAGCTTAACCACCGGGGAGCTGTTTTTT	CASSLTTGELFF
-	TRBV7-9	-	TRBJ1-3	14	TGTGCCAGCAGCTTAGAGACTAAGTGGCACACCATATATTTT	CASSLETKWHTIYF
-	TRBV18	-	TRBJ1-3	17	TGTGCCAGCTCACTCTGGACGTCCCGACCAAAAGGAAACACCATATATTTT	CASSLWTSRPKGNTIYF
TRBD2	TRBV4-1	-	TRBJ2-6	20	TGCGCCAGCAGCCAACTTTGGACTAGCGGGCTTAGCTCTGGGGCCAACGTCCTGACTTTC	CASSQLWTSGLSSGANVLTF
-	TRBV9	once	TRBJ2-2	15	TGTGCCAGCAGCGTAGAGGGGCCGGGCACCGGGGAGCTGTTTTTT	CASSVEGPGTGELFF
-	TRBV7-8	-	TRBJ1-1	13	TGTGCCAGCAGGGGATATATGAACACTGAAGCTTTCTTT	CASRGYMNTEAFF
-	TRBV19	-	TRBJ1-1	18	TGTGCCAGCCTTGCCTTTAACCAGGCAGGATGGGGGCGTACTGAAGCTTTCTTT	CASLAFNQAGWGRTEAFF
-	TRBV3-1/TRBV3-2	-	TRBJ1-5	13	TGTGCCAGCAGCCAAGAGAGCTCAGGGCCCCAGCATTTT	CASSQESSGPQHF
TRBD1	TRBV3-1/TRBV3-2	-	TRBJ2-2	15	TGTGCCAGCAGCCCTCCGGGACAGGTACCCGGGGAGCTGTTTTTT	CASSPPGQVPGELFF
-	TRBV2	few	TRBJ2-7	13	TGTGCCAGCATGGCTCTCCGGTCCTACGAGCAGTACTTC	CASMALRSYEQYF
-	TRBV9	-	TRBJ1-5	15	TGTGCCAGCAGCACTTCTGGGGGACAAGATCAGCCCCAGCATTTT	CASSTSGGQDQPQHF
-	TRBV7-2	-	TRBJ2-3	13	TGTGCCAGCAGCTTACAGCAAGGGGATACGCAGTATTTT	CASSLQQGDTQYF
TRBD1	TRBV10-3	-	TRBJ1-2	15	TGTGCCATCAGTGAGGGGACAGGGGGCAACTATGGCTACACCTTC	CAISEGTGGNYGYTF
-	TRBV27	-	TRBJ2-7	14	TGTGCCAGCAGTTTATATCCCGGAGGGTCCGAGCAGTACTTC	CASSLYPGGSEQYF
-	TRBV7-9	-	TRBJ1-3	17	TGTGCCAGCAGCTTCAGTAGGGGGGTTTACTCTGGAAACACCATATATTTT	CASSFSRGVYSGNTIYF
TRBD1	TRBV28	-	TRBJ1-1	14	TGTGCCAGCAGTTTGGGTAGGGGGCAAACTGAAGCTTTCTTT	CASSLGRGQTEAFF
-	TRBV3-1/TRBV3-2	-	TRBJ2-6	18	TGTGCCAGCAGCCCACAATTATCCCTGATCTCTGGGGCCAACGTCCTGACTTTC	CASSPQLSLISGANVLTF
TRBD2	TRBV6-5	-	TRBJ2-7	15	TGTGCCAGCAGTCAGCGGGATACGAGCTCCTACGAGCAGTACTTC	CASSQRDTSSYEQYF
-	TRBV29-1	-	TRBJ1-4	11	TGCAGCGTGTACAGGGACGAAAAACTGTTTTTT	CSVYRDEKLFF
TRBD1	TRBV27	-	TRBJ2-4	17	TGTGCCAGCAGCCAATTGGACAGGGGGGTAGCCAAAAACATTCAGTACTTC	CASSQLDRGVAKNIQYF
-	TRBV12-3/TRBV12-4	-	TRBJ2-5	13	TGTGCCAGCAGTTTCCGGGGACTAGAGACCCAGTACTTC	CASSFRGLETQYF
-	TRBV18	-	TRBJ2-5	13	TGTGCCAGCTCTTCGGGGCAGCAAGAGACCCAGTACTTC	CASSSGQQETQYF
TRBD1	TRBV27	-	TRBJ1-6	14	TGTGCCAGCAGACCGGGACAGGGGGATTCACCCCTCCACTTT	CASRPGQGDSPLHF
-	TRBV4-1	-	TRBJ1-2	13	TGCGCCAGCAGCCAAACGGGGCTCCTTGGCTACACCTTC	CASSQTGLLGYTF
-	TRBV6-5	-	TRBJ1-2	13	TGTGCCAGCATACGAAGACCTAACTATGGCTACACCTTC	CASIRRPNYGYTF
-	TRBV10-3	-	TRBJ1-2	11	TGTGCCATCAGTCAGGACTATGGCTACACCTTC	CAISQDYGYTF
TRBD2	TRBV27	-	TRBJ2-7	16	TGTGCCAGCGGGACAAGAGGAGCGGGAGTGATCCACGAGCAGTACTTC	CASGTRGAGVIHEQYF
-	TRBV7-2	-	TRBJ1-1	13	TGTGCCAGCAGCTCCCAGGTGAACACTGAAGCTTTCTTT	CASSSQVNTEAFF
TRBD2	TRBV5-4	-	TRBJ2-1	16	TGTGCCAGCAGCCCTGGACTAGCGTTGTCCTACAATGAGCAGTTCTTC	CASSPGLALSYNEQFF